These 15 T cell receptor beta chains share one sample of origin, sequenced in a study of blood T cell repertoires in COVID-19. Produced via immunoSEQ multiplex PCR; TCRdb's table is partial and in-frame only. The profile shows 69,000 or so clones, roughly 80% of them singletons. Sequencing was carried out using peripheral blood. The receptors shown here come from a woman older than 75 with active or convalescent COVID-19.

The chain links TRBV5-1 to TRBJ2-6; D gene unclear. Trimming took off 3 bases at V and 0 bases at J, with 7 bases between the two ends. The CDR3 has 15 amino acids. Germline V CDR1 and CDR2: SGHRS, YFSETQ. The CDR3 protein is CASSSDISGANVLTF. For the CDR3, the DNA is TGCGCCAGCAGCTCTGACATCTCTGGGGCCAACGTCCTGACTTTC.

The rearrangement links TRBV6-6 to TRBJ2-5; TRBD2 matches at 14 bases. V lost 6 bases to trimming and J lost 5 bases; unmatched junction nucleotides: 5. Germline-derived CDR1 and CDR2 are MNHNY and SVGAGI (reference sequence). The CDR3 consists of 15 residues. The CDR3 spells CASRRLAGGHETQYF. CDR3 DNA sequence: TGTGCCAGCAGACGACTAGCGGGGGGGCACGAGACCCAGTACTTC.

This clone was observed a handful of times. This chain uses TRBV5-6 with TRBJ2-1; 8 bases agree with TRBD2. The CDR3 spans 16 residues. Looked up from germline, CDR1 is SGHDT and CDR2 is YYEEEE. V was pared by 6 bases and J by 4 bases, with 12 bases of the junction left unmatched. CDR3 sequence (DNA): TGTGCCAGCATCCCCCGGGGGGGGATAGGGTACAATGAGCAGTTCTTC. It is translated as CASIPRGGIGYNEQFF.

The chain is built from TRBV19 and TRBJ1-4; 9 bases align to TRBD1. There are 17 residues in the CDR3. The V gene's germline CDR1 is LNHDA and CDR2 SQIVND (reference sequence). With V trimmed by 5 bases and J by 0 bases, 7 bases remained unmatched. The CDR3 DNA is TGTGCCAGTAGTTCAGGACAGGGGAAAACAACTAATGAAAAACTGTTTTTT. Translation: CASSSGQGKTTNEKLFF.

This chain uses TRBV10-1 with TRBJ2-1; D perhaps matches TRBD2 (6 bases). V lost 4 bases and J lost 2, with 15 bases in between. Germline V lookup: CDR1 WNHNN, CDR2 SYGVQD (reference sequence). The CDR3 loop spans 16 amino acids. The CDR3 region has the DNA TGCGCCAGCAGTGTTGAATCGGGGGAGGCCTACAATGAGCAGTTCTTC. Translating gives CASSVESGEAYNEQFF.

The V gene is TRBV6-5, the J gene TRBJ2-7, with 10 bases identical to TRBD2. CDR1 MNHEY and CDR2 SVGAGI come from the germline V gene. The CDR3 spans 16 residues. V lost 4 bases, J lost 7 bases, and 13 bases stayed unmatched. CDR3 in DNA: TGTGCCAGCAGTTTCACCGGGACTAGCGTCAAAGGGGAGCAGTACTTC. Protein product: CASSFTGTSVKGEQYF.

This rearrangement joins TRBV6-5 to TRBJ1-4, with D maybe TRBD1 (5 bases). CDR1 and CDR2 (germline): MNHEY, SVGAGI. This CDR3 region has 16 residues. V lost 0 bases and J lost 5, with 13 bases in between. CDR3 in DNA: TGTGCCAGCAGTTACTCTACGGGGGGTAGAAATGAAAAACTGTTTTTT. It encodes CASSYSTGGRNEKLFF.

This chain connects TRBV28 to TRBJ1-5; possible D gene TRBD1, 6 bases. V was cut by 6 bases and J by 3 bases, with 15 bases left in between. The CDR3 length is 15 residues. Germline lookup yields CDR1 MDHEN and CDR2 SYDVKM. The CDR3 loop reads CASRVPRGLNQPQHF. The CDR3 DNA reads as TGTGCCAGCAGAGTCCCCAGGGGCCTCAATCAGCCCCAGCATTTT.

The CDR3 nucleotides are TGTGCCAGCAGTAACCCGGGACAGGCGAACACTGAAGCTTTCTTT. Amino acid sequence: CASSNPGQANTEAFF. This chain uses TRBV6-2 or TRBV6-3 with TRBJ1-1; TRBD1 matches at 8 bases. The V gene's germline CDR1 is MNHEY and CDR2 SVGEGT. CDR3 length: 15 amino acids. V lost 5 bases to trimming and J lost 1 base; unmatched junction nucleotides: 6.

The chain employs TRBV10-2 and TRBJ1-2, with TRBD1 matching over 8 bases. Germline V lookup: CDR1 WSHSY, CDR2 SAAADI. The CDR3 is 16 residues long. Germline trimming cut 2 bases from V and 5 bases from J; bases unmatched to any gene: 10. The DNA for the CDR3 is TGCGCCAGCAGTGAGAAAGGAGCAGGGGGCCTTTATGGCTACACCTTC. Its protein is CASSEKGAGGLYGYTF.

CDR3 in DNA: TGTGCCAGCAGCTCGGGGGGGGGTCAAGAGACCCAGTACTTC. Its protein is CASSSGGGQETQYF. The J gene is TRBJ2-5, the V gene TRBV11-3, with 8 bases lining up with TRBD2. The V gene's germline CDR1 is SGHNT and CDR2 YENEEA. The trim removed 4 bases at V and 2 bases at J, leaving 3 bases unmatched. This CDR3 region has 14 residues.

The rearrangement joins TRBV19 to TRBJ1-3; possible D gene TRBD1, 6 bases. Deletions cut 8 bases from V and 4 bases from J, with 15 bases between. The CDR3 runs 14 residues. Germline CDR1 LNHDA, CDR2 SQIVND (reference sequence). CDR3 region: CASCTGQQGNTIYF. Here the CDR3 DNA reads TGTGCCAGTTGCACCGGACAGCAAGGAAACACCATATATTTT. Filled out from reference TRBV19 and TRBJ1-3, the complete variable domain reads DGGITQSPKYLFRKEGQNVTLSCEQNLNHDAMYWYRQDPGQGLRLIYYSQIVNDFQKGDIAEGYSVSREKKESFPLTVTSAQKNPTAFYLCASCTGQQGNTIYFGEGSWLTVV.

This chain uses TRBV29-1 with TRBJ1-1; tentatively, D is TRBD1 (5 bases). Trimming shortened V by 5 bases and J by 10 bases, and 14 bases separated the two germline ends. This CDR3 contains 11 residues. Germline-derived CDR1 and CDR2 are SQVTM and ANQGSEA. As DNA, the CDR3 is TGCAGCGTTTCGACAGCATTGGTAGCTTTCTTT. It specifies CSVSTALVAFF.

The gene calls are TRBV11-3 and TRBJ2-1, with TRBD2 matching 13 bases. Germline V gene lookup returns CDR1 SGHNT and CDR2 YENEEA. V shed 5 bases, J shed 3 bases, and the junction held 4 bases outside the gene matches. The CDR3 covers 16 residues. The CDR3 is CASSTGTSGIYNEQFF. The CDR3 region has the DNA TGTGCCAGCAGCACGGGGACTAGCGGGATCTACAATGAGCAGTTCTTC.

V usage is TRBV7-6 and J usage is TRBJ2-7; 13 bases map to TRBD2. V gave up 4 bases and J gave up 4 bases; unmatched junction bases: 1. Germline V gives CDR1 SGHVS, CDR2 FNYEAQ. This CDR3 comprises 14 residues. Written as DNA, the CDR3 is TGTGCCAGCAGCTCACTAGCGGGAGGGTACGAGCAGTACTTC. As protein: CASSSLAGGYEQYF.